This TCR beta chain derives from a study of T cells in Graves' hyperthyroidism and ophthalmopathy. This clonotype was observed a few times. Germline CDR1 reads SGHTS; CDR2 reads YDEGEE. CDR3 size: 14 residues. V lost 6 bases to trimming and J lost 4 bases, with 17 bases between them. It was RNA transcripts that yielded the amplified TCR beta CDR3 regions. When the TCR CDR3 underwent first-round RT-PCR, the HTBI primer set was used. MiXCR was run by TCRdb on the multiplex PCR reads, yielding one entry per CDR3 protein. This sample has hundreds of thousands of distinct CDR3 sequences, with nearly 20% found just once.

The genes are TRBV5-8 and TRBJ2-7; D tentatively fits TRBD1 or TRBD2 (5 bases each). The sequence was collected from a middle-aged man with Graves' ophthalmopathy. The sequencing sample was made of blood. The CDR3 protein is CASTTGTYPYEQYF. The DNA of the CDR3 is TGTGCCAGCACCACCGGGACCTACCCATACGAGCAGTACTTC.